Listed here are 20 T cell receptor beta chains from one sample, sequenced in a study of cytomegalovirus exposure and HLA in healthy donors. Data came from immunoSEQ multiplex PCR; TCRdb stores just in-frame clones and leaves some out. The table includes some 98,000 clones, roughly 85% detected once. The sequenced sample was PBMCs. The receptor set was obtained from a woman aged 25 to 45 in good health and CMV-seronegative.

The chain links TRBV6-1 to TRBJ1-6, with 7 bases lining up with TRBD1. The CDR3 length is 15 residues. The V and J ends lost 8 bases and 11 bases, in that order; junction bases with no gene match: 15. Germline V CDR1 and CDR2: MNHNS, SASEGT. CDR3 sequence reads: CASDAWRGGMAPLHF. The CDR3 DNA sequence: TGTGCCAGCGATGCTTGGCGAGGGGGCATGGCACCCCTCCACTTT.

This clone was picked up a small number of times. The CDR3 DNA reads as TGTGCCAGCAGCTGGGCAGGGTCAGACGAGCAGTACTTC. It translates to CASSWAGSDEQYF. The chain uses TRBV11-2 and TRBJ2-7; the D gene is possibly TRBD1 (5 bases). The V and J ends lost 4 bases and 5 bases respectively, with 12 bases between them. The germline CDR1 and CDR2 sequences are SGHAT and FQNNGV. CDR3 size: 13 residues.

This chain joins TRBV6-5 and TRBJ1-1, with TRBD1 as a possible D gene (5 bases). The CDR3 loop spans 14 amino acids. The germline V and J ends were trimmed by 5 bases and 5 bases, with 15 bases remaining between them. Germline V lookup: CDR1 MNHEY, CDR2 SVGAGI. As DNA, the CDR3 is TGTGCCAGCAGTGATTGGGGGGATGGAACTGAAGCTTTCTTT. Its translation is CASSDWGDGTEAFF.

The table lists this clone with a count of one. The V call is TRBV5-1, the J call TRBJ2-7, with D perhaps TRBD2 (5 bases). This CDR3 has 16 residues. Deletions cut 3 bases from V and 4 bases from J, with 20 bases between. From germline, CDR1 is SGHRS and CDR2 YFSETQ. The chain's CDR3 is CASSSGGVGVIYEQYF. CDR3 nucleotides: TGCGCCAGCAGCTCTGGAGGAGTAGGTGTGATTTACGAGCAGTACTTC.

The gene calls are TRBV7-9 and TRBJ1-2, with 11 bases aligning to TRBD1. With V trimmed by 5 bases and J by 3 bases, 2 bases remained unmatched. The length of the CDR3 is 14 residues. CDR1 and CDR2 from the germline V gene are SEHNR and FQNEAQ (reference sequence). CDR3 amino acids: CASSPGQGDYGYTF. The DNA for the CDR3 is TGTGCCAGCAGCCCGGGACAGGGGGACTATGGCTACACCTTC.

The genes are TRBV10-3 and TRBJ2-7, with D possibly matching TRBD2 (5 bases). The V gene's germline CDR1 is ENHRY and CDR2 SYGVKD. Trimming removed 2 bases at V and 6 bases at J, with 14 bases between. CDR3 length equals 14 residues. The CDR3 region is CAISEGLRVGEQYF. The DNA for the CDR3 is TGTGCCATCAGTGAGGGTTTGAGGGTGGGCGAGCAGTACTTC.

The CDR3 region is CASSRNQGGFPYEQYF. The CDR3 nucleotides are TGTGCCAGCAGTCGAAACCAGGGTGGGTTTCCCTACGAGCAGTACTTC. The chain has TRBV28 and TRBJ2-7, with D possibly being TRBD1 (5 bases). The CDR3 contains 16 residues. Germline-derived CDR1 and CDR2 are MDHEN and SYDVKM. With 5 bases removed from V and 2 bases from J, the gap between germline ends came to 19 bases.

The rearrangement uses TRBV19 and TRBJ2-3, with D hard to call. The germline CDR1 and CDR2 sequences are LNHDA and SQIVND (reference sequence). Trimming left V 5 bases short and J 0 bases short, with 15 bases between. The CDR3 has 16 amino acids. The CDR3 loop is CASSPLSKLSTDTQYF. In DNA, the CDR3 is TGTGCCAGTAGTCCCCTGAGCAAGCTTAGCACAGATACGCAGTATTTT. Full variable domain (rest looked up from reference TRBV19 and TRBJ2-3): DGGITQSPKYLFRKEGQNVTLSCEQNLNHDAMYWYRQDPGQGLRLIYYSQIVNDFQKGDIAEGYSVSREKKESFPLTVTSAQKNPTAFYLCASSPLSKLSTDTQYFGPGTRLTVL.

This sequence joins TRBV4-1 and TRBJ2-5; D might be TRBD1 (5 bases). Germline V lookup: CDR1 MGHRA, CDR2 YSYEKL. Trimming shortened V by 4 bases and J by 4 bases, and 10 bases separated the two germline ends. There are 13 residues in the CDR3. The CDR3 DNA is TGCGCCAGCAGCCCGCCAGGGCGAGAGACCCAGTACTTC. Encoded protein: CASSPPGRETQYF.

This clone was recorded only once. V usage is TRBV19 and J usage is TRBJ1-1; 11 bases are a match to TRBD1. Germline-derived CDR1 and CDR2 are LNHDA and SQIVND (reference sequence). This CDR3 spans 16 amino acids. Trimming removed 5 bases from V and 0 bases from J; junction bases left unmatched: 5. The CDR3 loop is CASSPRTGGMNTEAFF. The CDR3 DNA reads TGTGCCAGTAGTCCCCGGACAGGGGGCATGAACACTGAAGCTTTCTTT.

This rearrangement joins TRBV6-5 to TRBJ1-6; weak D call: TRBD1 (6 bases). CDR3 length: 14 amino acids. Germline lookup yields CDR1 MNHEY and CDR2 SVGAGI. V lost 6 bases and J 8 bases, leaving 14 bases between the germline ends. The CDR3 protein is CASRRGGVDSPLHF. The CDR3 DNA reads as TGTGCCAGCAGGAGGGGGGGAGTCGATTCACCCCTCCACTTT.

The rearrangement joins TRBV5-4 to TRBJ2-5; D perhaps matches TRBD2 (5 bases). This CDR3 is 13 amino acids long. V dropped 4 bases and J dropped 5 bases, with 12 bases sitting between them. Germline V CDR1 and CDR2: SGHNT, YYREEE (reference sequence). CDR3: CASSIRRGETQYF. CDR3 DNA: TGTGCCAGCAGCATAAGACGCGGGGAGACCCAGTACTTC.

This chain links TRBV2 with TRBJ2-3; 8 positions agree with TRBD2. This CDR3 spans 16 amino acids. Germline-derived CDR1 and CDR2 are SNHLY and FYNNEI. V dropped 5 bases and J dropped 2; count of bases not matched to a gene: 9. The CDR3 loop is CASSFLAGINTDTQYF. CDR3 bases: TGTGCCAGCAGTTTTCTAGCGGGCATCAACACAGATACGCAGTATTTT.

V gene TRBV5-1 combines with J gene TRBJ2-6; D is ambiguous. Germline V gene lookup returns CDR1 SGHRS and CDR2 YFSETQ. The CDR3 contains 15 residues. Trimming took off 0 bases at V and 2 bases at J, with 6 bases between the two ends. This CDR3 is CASSLDLAGANVLTF. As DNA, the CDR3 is TGCGCCAGCAGCTTGGATCTAGCTGGGGCCAACGTCCTGACTTTC.

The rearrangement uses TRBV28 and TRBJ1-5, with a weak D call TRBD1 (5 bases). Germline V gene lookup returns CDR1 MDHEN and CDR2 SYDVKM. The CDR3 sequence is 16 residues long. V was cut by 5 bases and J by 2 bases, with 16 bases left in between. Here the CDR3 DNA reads TGTGCCAGCAGTCCCCTGCGGGGGGGAGGCAATCAGCCCCAGCATTTT. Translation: CASSPLRGGGNQPQHF. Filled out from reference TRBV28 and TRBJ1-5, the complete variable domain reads DVKVTQSSRYLVKRTGEKVFLECVQDMDHENMFWYRQDPGLGLRLIYFSYDVKMKEKGDIPEGYSVSREKKERFSLILESASTNQTSMYLCASSPLRGGGNQPQHFGDGTRLSIL.

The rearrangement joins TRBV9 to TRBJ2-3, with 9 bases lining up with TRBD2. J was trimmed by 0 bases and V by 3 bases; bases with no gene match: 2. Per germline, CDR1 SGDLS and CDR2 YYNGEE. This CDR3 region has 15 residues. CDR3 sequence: CASSALAGSTDTQYF. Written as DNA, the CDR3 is TGTGCCAGCAGCGCCCTAGCGGGGAGCACAGATACGCAGTATTTT.

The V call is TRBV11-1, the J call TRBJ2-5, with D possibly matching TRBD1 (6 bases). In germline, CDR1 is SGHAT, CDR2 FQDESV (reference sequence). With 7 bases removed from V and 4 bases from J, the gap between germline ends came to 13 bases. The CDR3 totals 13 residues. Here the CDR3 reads CASTPQGGETQYF. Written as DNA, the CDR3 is TGTGCCAGCACCCCACAGGGCGGAGAGACCCAGTACTTC.

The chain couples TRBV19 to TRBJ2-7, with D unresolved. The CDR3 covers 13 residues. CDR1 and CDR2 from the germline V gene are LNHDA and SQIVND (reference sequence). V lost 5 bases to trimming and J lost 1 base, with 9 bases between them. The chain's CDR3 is CASSWSSSYEQYF. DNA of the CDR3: TGTGCCAGTAGTTGGAGCAGTTCCTACGAGCAGTACTTC.

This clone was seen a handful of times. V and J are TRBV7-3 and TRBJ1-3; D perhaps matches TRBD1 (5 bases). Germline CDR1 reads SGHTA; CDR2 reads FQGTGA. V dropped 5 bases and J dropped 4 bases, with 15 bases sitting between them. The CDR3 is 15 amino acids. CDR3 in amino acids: CASSPLGGLGNTIYF. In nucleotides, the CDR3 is TGTGCCAGCAGCCCCCTTGGGGGACTGGGAAACACCATATATTTT.

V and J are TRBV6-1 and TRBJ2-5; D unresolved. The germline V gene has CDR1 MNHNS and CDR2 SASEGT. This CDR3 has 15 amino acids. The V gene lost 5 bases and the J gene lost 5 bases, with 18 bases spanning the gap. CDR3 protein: CASSPETAILETQYF. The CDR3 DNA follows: TGTGCCAGCAGTCCGGAAACAGCTATCTTGGAGACCCAGTACTTC.